The 18 T cell receptor beta chains in this list originate from one sample, sequenced in a study of blood T cells in healthy people across ages. For the second PCR, which ran for about 6 to 11 cycles, a sample-barcoded 5' primer and a J-beta primer mix were used. Via MiXCR, TCRdb re-called the 5' RACE reads, giving one row per CDR3 protein. The data contain 600,000 or so distinct CDR3 sequences, about 30% of them seen just once; the ten biggest clones take up roughly 14%. Sequencing input: blood. These receptors originate from an elderly woman in good health.

This clonotype has only a few counts. The genes are TRBV3-1 and TRBJ1-6; D unclear. This CDR3 spans 12 amino acids. V lost 5 bases, J lost 9 bases, and 8 bases lay in between. Germline V gives CDR1 LGHDT, CDR2 YNNKEL (reference sequence). The CDR3 loop is CASSVLVSPLHF. The CDR3 DNA reads TGTGCCAGCAGCGTCTTGGTTTCACCCCTCCACTTT.

The chain uses TRBV21-1 and TRBJ1-2; TRBD1 is taken as the D call from the table, unchecked against the DNA. TRBV21-1 has pseudogene status. The CDR3 extends over 15 amino acids. The DNA for the CDR3 is TGTGCCAGCAGCAAAGAGGCAGGGGGCGACTATGGCTACACCTTC. This translates into CASSKEAGGDYGYTF.

V is TRBV10-3 and J is TRBJ1-2, with 8 positions matching TRBD1. The CDR3 totals 13 residues. Unmatched junction bases numbered 10, after V lost 10 bases and J lost 6 bases. In germline, CDR1 is ENHRY, CDR2 SYGVKD. CDR3 amino acids: CATSPTGGDGYTF. The CDR3 DNA follows: TGTGCCACCTCCCCTACAGGGGGTGATGGCTACACCTTC.

This clonotype came up many times. The gene calls are TRBV27 and TRBJ2-3; a weak D match, TRBD1 (5 bases). V was cut by 7 bases and J by 0 bases, with 11 bases left in between. Germline V gene lookup returns CDR1 MNHEY and CDR2 SMNVEV (reference sequence). CDR3 length: 14 amino acids. The CDR3 spells CASKRTTSTDTQYF. The CDR3 region has the DNA TGTGCCAGCAAGAGGACAACCAGCACAGATACGCAGTATTTT.

This clonotype was observed many times. This sequence joins TRBV20-1 and TRBJ2-1, with 11 bases aligning to TRBD2. Germline values: CDR1 DFQATT, CDR2 SNEGSKA (reference sequence). V was pared by 3 bases and J by 8 bases, with 6 bases of the junction left unmatched. This CDR3 has 14 amino acids. CDR3 loop: CSARTSGNVDEQFF. The CDR3 region has the DNA TGCAGTGCTAGGACTAGCGGGAACGTTGATGAGCAGTTCTTC.

Note on this clonotype: This may be a read error, as it is one base from a much larger clone. The J gene is TRBJ2-3, the V gene TRBV29-1, with 13 nucleotides matching TRBD2. CDR3 size: 15 residues. Germline CDR1 and CDR2: SQVTM and ANQGSEA. The chain's CDR3 is CSVPGLAGRTGTQYF. The CDR3, as DNA: TGCAGCGTCCCGGGACTAGCGGGGCGCACAGGTACGCAGTATTTT.

This clonotype came up a few times. V gene TRBV20-1 combines with J gene TRBJ2-1, with 12 bases fitting TRBD2. After removal of 8 bases from V and 6 bases from J, the junction contained 11 bases not matched to a gene. This CDR3 is built from 15 residues. Germline loops: CDR1 DFQATT, CDR2 SNEGSKA (reference sequence). CDR3 bases: TGCAGTACTCATCTAGCGGGGGGGAGACGCAATGAGCAGTTCTTC. Its protein is CSTHLAGGRRNEQFF.

This clonotype has a count of ten or more. V usage is TRBV7-2 and J usage is TRBJ1-4; D gene unclear. V shed 6 bases and J shed 0 bases, with 11 bases lying between them. CDR1 and CDR2 (germline): SGHTA, FQGNSA. This CDR3 is 15 amino acids long. In nucleotides, the CDR3 is TGTGCCAGCAGTCGGACGGGTGCAACTAATGAAAAACTGTTTTTT. Protein sequence: CASSRTGATNEKLFF.

This clonotype was observed a handful of times. A clone one base away is much larger, so this may be a read error. The chain is built from TRBV4-2 and TRBJ1-4; D not resolved. Germline V gene data show CDR1 as LGHNA and CDR2 as YNFKEQ. CDR3 length: 15 residues. CDR3 DNA sequence: TGTGCCAGCAGCCAATTCTGGGGAACTAATGAAGAACTGTTTTTT. Amino acid sequence: CASSQFWGTNEELFF.

The genes are TRBV2 and TRBJ2-2; the match to TRBD2 covers 7 bases. V lost 1 base and J lost 4; bases outside the gene matches: 3. The CDR3 has 15 residues. Germline V gene lookup returns CDR1 SNHLY and CDR2 FYNNEI. DNA for the CDR3: TGTGCCAGCAGTGAAGTGGCTAGCGGCACCGGGGAGCTGTTTTTT. It codes for CASSEVASGTGELFF.

This clonotype was found a few times. The rearrangement joins TRBV12-3 or TRBV12-4 to TRBJ1-4; 7 bases match TRBD1. The CDR3 runs to 14 residues. The trim removed 3 bases at V and 7 bases at J, leaving 5 bases unmatched. Here the CDR3 DNA reads TGTGCCAGCAGTTTTATAGAGGGGGCTGAAAAACTGTTTTTT. Amino acids: CASSFIEGAEKLFF.

This clonotype was detected ten times or more. The chain uses TRBV6-2 or TRBV6-3 and TRBJ2-7, with 10 bases identical to TRBD1. The germline V gene encodes CDR1 MNHEY and CDR2 SVGEGT. This CDR3 comprises 15 residues. After removal of 6 bases from V and 7 bases from J, the junction contained 12 bases not matched to a gene. CDR3 sequence reads: CASRSRGQGSREQYF. The DNA for the CDR3 is TGTGCCAGCAGGTCCCGGGGACAGGGGAGCCGGGAGCAGTACTTC.

This clonotype came up once. Relative to the germline gene, one junction end is altered; a read error may explain this. This chain links TRBV6-1 with TRBJ1-4, with D unresolved. Germline values: CDR1 MNHNS, CDR2 SASEGT. The CDR3 spans 14 residues. CDR3 DNA: TGTGCCAGCGGGGAATATCGCACTAATGAAAAACGGTTTTTT. It codes for CASGEYRTNEKRFF.

With respect to this clonotype: A clone one base away is much larger, so this may be a read error. The rearrangement joins TRBV7-3 to TRBJ2-4; D is perhaps TRBD1 (5 bases). The last part of the DNA fits TRBJ2-5 better; the J call may be wrong. Germline CDR1 is SGHTA and CDR2 is FQGTGA. The CDR3 spans 16 residues. In DNA form, the CDR3 reads TGTGCCAGCAGCTTAAGTGGCGGAGTTGGACATGAGACCCAGTACTTC. Translated, it gives CASSLSGGVGHETQYF.

The CDR3 sequence: CASSTARQPQHF. In nucleotides, the CDR3 is TGTGCCAGTAGCACGGCGAGGCAGCCCCAGCATTTT. The rearrangement joins TRBV19 to TRBJ1-5, with D hard to call. The CDR3 is 12 amino acids. From germline, CDR1 is LNHDA and CDR2 SQIVND (reference sequence). V was cut by 6 bases and J by 7 bases, with 10 bases left in between.

For this clonotype: This may be a read error, as it is one base from a much larger clone. The rearrangement links TRBV7-8 to TRBJ2-1, with a possible D match to TRBD2 (6 bases). With 6 bases removed from V and 13 bases from J, the gap between germline ends came to 19 bases. The CDR3 spans 13 residues. Germline values: CDR1 SGHVS, CDR2 FQNEAQ. CDR3 region: CASSPPGEETQFF. The CDR3 nucleotides are TGTGCCAGCAGTCCACCGGGGGAAGAGACCCAGTTCTTC. The variable domain in full, completed from reference TRBV7-8 and TRBJ2-1, reads GAGVSQSPRYKVAKRGQDVALRCDPISGHVSLFWYQQALGQGPEFLTYFQNEAQLDKSGLPSDRFFAERPEGSVSTLKIQRTQQEDSAVYLCASSPPGEETQFFGPGTRLTVL.

The chain joins TRBV19 to TRBJ2-1; 7 positions agree with TRBD2. The CDR3 is 14 amino acids. Looked up from germline, CDR1 is LNHDA and CDR2 is SQIVND (reference sequence). With V trimmed by 3 bases and J by 6 bases, 5 bases remained unmatched. In DNA, the CDR3 is TGTGCCAGTAGTATCGGACTAGTTGGCAATGAGCAGTTCTTC. Translating it yields CASSIGLVGNEQFF.

This clonotype has only a few counts. This may arise from a read error, as a much more abundant clone is one base away. This chain links TRBV10-3 with TRBJ2-7, with TRBD1 matching over 9 bases. The CDR3 is 14 residues long. CDR1 and CDR2 from the germline V gene are ENHRY and SYGVKD. Trimming removed 6 bases from V and 4 bases from J; junction bases left unmatched: 7. CDR3 DNA sequence: TGTGCCATCAGGGGGACAGGGAAATCTTACGAGCAGTACTTC. It encodes CAIRGTGKSYEQYF.